This T cell receptor (beta chain) derives from a study of cytomegalovirus exposure and HLA in healthy donors. Study context: Of the donors genotyped, 398 in all, 75% to 90% fell in the Caucasian-associated ancestry cluster.

The PCR employed 60 Vbeta primers together with 13 Jbeta primers. TCRdb keeps only in-frame clones here, not all; method: immunoSEQ multiplex PCR. The data show some 93,000 clones, approximately 72% seen once. The V segment lost 3 bases and the J segment 2 bases; nucleotides outside the gene matches: 4. The CDR3 extends over 16 amino acids. Looked up from germline, CDR1 is SGDLS and CDR2 is YYNGEE. Study findings and constraints: In all likelihood, a cluster of highly shared sequence variants was a sequencing artifact. In a later analysis, a missense DCLRE1C variant was linked to TCR beta V- and J-gene trimming. On later analysis, the bulk of CMV-associated TCR beta chains appeared to be HLA-restricted.

Of note for this clone: Its target is not known.

V and J are TRBV9 and TRBJ2-3; 12 bases agree with TRBD2. The source of this sequence is a middle-aged woman in good health and CMV-seronegative. Sequenced material: PBMCs. The chain's CDR3 is CASSDGTSGLTDTQYF. The CDR3 region has the DNA TGTGCCAGCAGCGATGGGACTAGCGGGCTCACAGATACGCAGTATTTT.